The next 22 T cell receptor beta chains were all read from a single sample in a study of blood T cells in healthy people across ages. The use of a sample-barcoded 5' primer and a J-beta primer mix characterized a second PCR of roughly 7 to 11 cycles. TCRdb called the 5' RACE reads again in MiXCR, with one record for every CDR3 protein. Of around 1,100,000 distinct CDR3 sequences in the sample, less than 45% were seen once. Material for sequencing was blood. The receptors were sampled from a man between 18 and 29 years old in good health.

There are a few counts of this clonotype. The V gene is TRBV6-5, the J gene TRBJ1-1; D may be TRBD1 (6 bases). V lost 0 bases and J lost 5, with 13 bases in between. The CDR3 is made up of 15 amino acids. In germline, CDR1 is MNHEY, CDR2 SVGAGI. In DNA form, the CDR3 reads TGTGCCAGCAGTTACTCGGCGGGGGCGTTAACTGAAGCTTTCTTT. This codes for CASSYSAGALTEAFF.

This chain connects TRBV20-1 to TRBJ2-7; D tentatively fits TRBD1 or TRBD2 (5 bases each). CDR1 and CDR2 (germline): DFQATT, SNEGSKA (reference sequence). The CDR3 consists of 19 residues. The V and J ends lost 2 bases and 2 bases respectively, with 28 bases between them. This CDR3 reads CSARPQGELVRTSTYEQYF. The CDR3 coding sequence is TGCAGTGCTAGACCCCAGGGCGAACTAGTGCGAACCTCAACCTACGAGCAGTACTTC.

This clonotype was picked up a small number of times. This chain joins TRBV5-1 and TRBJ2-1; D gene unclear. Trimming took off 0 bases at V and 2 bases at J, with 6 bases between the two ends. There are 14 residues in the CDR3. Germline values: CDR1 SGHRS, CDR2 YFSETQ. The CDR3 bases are TGCGCCAGCAGCTTGGGGGAAGCCTACAATGAGCAGTTCTTC. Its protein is CASSLGEAYNEQFF.

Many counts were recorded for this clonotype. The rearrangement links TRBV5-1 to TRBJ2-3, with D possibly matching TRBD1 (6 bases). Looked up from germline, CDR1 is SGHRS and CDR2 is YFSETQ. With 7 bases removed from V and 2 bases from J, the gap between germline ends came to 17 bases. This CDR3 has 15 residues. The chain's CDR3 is CASRKAGVVTDTQYF. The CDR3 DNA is TGCGCCAGCCGCAAGGCAGGGGTGGTCACAGATACGCAGTATTTT.

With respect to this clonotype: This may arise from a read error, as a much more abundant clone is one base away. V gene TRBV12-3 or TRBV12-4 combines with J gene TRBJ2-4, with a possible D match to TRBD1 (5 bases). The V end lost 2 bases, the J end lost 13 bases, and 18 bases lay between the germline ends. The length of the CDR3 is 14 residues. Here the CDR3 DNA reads TGTGCCAGCAGTTTACAGGGTCCCCACAATGAGCAGTACTTC. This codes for CASSLQGPHNEQYF.

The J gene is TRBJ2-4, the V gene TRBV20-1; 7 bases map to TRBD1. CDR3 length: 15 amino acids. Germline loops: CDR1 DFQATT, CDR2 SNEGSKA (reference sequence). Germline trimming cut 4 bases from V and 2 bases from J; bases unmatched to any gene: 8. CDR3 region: CSATSEGAPKNIQYF. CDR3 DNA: TGCAGTGCTACCAGCGAGGGGGCTCCCAAAAACATTCAGTACTTC.

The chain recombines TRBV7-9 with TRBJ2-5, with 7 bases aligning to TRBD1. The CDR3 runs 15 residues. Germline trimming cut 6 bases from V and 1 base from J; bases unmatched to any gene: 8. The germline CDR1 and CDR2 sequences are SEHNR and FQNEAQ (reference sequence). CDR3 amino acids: CASRVDRDSQETQYF. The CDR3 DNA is TGTGCCAGCAGGGTAGACCGGGACAGCCAAGAGACCCAGTACTTC.

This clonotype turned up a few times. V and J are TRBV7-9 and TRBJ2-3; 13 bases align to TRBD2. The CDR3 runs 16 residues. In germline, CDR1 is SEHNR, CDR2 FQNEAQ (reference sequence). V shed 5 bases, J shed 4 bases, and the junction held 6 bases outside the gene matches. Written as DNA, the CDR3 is TGTGCCAGCAGCGCGACTAGCGGGGGGTATCCAGATACGCAGTATTTT. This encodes CASSATSGGYPDTQYF. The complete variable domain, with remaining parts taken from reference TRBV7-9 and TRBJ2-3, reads DTGVSQNPRHKITKRGQNVTFRCDPISEHNRLYWYRQTLGQGPEFLTYFQNEAQLEKSRLLSDRFSAERPKGSFSTLEIQRTEQGDSAMYLCASSATSGGYPDTQYFGPGTRLTVL.

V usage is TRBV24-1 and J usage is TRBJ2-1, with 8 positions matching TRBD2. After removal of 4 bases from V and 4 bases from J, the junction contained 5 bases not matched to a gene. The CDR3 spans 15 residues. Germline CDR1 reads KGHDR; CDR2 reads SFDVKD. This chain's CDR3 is CATSDPGGRYNEQFF. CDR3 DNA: TGTGCCACCAGTGACCCGGGGGGGCGTTACAATGAGCAGTTCTTC.

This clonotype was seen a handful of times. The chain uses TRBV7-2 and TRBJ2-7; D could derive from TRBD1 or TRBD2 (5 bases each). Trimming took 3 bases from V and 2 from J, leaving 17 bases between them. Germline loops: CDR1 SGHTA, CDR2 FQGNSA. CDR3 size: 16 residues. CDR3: CASSFAGSGSPYEQYF. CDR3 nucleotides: TGTGCCAGCAGCTTTGCGGGTTCAGGGTCCCCCTACGAGCAGTACTTC.

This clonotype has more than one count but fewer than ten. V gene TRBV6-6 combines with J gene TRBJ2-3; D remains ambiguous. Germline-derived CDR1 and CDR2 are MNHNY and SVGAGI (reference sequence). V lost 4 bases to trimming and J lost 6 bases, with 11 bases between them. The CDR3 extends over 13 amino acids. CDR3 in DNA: TGTGCCAGCAGTTTAAGGGATGCTGATACGCAGTATTTT. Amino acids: CASSLRDADTQYF.

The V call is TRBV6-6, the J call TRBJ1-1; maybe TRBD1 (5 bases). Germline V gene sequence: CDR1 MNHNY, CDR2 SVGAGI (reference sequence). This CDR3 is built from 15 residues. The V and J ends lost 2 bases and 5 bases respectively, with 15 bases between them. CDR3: CASSYRGGRRTEAFF. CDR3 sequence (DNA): TGTGCCAGCAGTTACAGGGGAGGCCGTCGGACTGAAGCTTTCTTT.

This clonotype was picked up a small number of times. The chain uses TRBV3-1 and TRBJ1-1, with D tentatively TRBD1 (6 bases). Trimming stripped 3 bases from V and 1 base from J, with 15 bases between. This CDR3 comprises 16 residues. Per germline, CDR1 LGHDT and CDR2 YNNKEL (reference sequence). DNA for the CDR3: TGTGCCAGCAGCCACCTAACTGGGACACCGAACACTGAAGCTTTCTTT. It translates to CASSHLTGTPNTEAFF.

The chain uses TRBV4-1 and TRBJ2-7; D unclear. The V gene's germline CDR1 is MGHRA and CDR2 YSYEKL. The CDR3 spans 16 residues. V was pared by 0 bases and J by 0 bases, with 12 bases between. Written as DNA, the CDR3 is TGCGCCAGCAGCCAAGAGGTCAGCGACTTCTCCTACGAGCAGTACTTC. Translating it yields CASSQEVSDFSYEQYF.

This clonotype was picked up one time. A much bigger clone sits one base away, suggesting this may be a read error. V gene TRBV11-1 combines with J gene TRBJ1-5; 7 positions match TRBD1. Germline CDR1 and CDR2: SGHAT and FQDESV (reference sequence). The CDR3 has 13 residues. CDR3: CAGSWTGGQPQHF. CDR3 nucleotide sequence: TGTGCCGGCAGCTGGACAGGTGGTCAGCCCCAGCATTTT. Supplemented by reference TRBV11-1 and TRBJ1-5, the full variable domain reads EAEVAQSPRYKITEKSQAVAFWCDPISGHATLYWYRQILGQGPELLVQFQDESVVDDSQLPKDRFSAERLKGVDSTLKIQPAELGDSAMYLCAGSWTGGQPQHFGDGTRLSIL.

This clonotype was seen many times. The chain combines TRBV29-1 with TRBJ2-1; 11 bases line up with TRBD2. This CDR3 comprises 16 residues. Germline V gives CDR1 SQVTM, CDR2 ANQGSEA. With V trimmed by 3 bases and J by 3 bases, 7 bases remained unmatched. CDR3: CSVDGLAGGFYNEQFF. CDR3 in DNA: TGCAGCGTTGACGGCCTAGCGGGGGGATTCTACAATGAGCAGTTCTTC.

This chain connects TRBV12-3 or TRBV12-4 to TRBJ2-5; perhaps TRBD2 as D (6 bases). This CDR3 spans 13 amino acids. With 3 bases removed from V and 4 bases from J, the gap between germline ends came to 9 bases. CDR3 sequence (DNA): TGTGCCAGCAGTTTCTGGGGAGGAGAGACCCAGTACTTC. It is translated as CASSFWGGETQYF.

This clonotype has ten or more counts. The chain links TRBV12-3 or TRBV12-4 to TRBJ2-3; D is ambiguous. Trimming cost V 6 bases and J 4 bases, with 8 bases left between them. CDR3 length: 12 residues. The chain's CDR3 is CASSPPSDTQYF. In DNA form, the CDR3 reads TGTGCCAGCAGCCCCCCTTCAGATACGCAGTATTTT.

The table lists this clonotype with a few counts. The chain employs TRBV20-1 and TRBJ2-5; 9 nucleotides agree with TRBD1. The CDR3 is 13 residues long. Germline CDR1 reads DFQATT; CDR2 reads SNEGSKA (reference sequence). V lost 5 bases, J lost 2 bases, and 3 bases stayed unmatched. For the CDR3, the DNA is TGCAGTGCTGCGGGGACAGGGCAAGAGACCCAGTACTTC. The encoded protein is CSAAGTGQETQYF.

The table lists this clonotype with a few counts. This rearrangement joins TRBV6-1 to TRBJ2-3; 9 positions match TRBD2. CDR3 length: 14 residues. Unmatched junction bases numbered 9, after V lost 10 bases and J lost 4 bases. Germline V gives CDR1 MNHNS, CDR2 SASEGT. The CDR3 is CAISGTSSSDTQYF. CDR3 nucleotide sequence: TGTGCCATCTCCGGGACTAGCTCTTCAGATACGCAGTATTTT.

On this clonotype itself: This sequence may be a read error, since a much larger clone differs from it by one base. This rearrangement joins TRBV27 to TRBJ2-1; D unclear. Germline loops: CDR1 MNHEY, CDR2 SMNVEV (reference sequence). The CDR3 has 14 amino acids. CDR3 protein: CAGSLRDTHNEQFF. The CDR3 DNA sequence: TGTGCCGGCAGTTTGCGAGACACCCACAATGAGCAGTTCTTC.

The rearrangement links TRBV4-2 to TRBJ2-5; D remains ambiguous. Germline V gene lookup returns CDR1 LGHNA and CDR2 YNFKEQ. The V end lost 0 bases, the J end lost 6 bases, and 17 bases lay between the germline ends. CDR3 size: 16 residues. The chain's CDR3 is CASSQDSAGGIQTQYF. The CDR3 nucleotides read TGTGCCAGCAGCCAAGATTCAGCCGGTGGAATTCAGACCCAGTACTTC.